This entry lists 12 T cell receptor beta chains sequenced from one sample in a study of T cell repertoires in cytomegalovirus infection. MiXCR, applied by TCRdb to the reads, yields one record per CDR3 protein. Of some 350,000 distinct CDR3 sequences listed, almost 30% are singletons. These TCRs' antigens remain unknown. This sample comprised cultured PBMCs, obtained from culture after CMV antigen stimulation. Receptor source: a human donor in good health (CMV status not recorded). Some clones in this sample may be carry-over from other donors' samples.

This clonotype was seen only a few times. The genes are TRBV25-1 and TRBJ2-7; TRBD2 matches 7 bases. CDR1 is MGHDK and CDR2 is SYGVNS in the germline V gene. The CDR3 contains 13 residues. The junction had 6 bases not matched to a gene; V was cut back by 5 bases and J by 5 bases. The CDR3 sequence is CASSPRGEDEQYF. CDR3 coding DNA: TGTGCCAGCAGTCCTCGGGGGGAGGACGAGCAGTACTTC.

The table lists this clonotype with a few counts. The V call is TRBV5-4, the J call TRBJ2-3, with D possibly called TRBD1 or TRBD2 (5 bases each). The CDR3 contains 15 residues. Trimming removed 5 bases from V and 2 bases from J, with 15 bases in between. Germline values: CDR1 SGHNT, CDR2 YYREEE (reference sequence). The CDR3 bases are TGTGCCAGCAGGACCCGGGACGGAGACACAGATACGCAGTATTTT. Encoded protein: CASRTRDGDTDTQYF.

This clonotype was detected many times. V gene TRBV14 combines with J gene TRBJ1-3; maybe TRBD1 (6 bases). Germline V gives CDR1 SGHDN, CDR2 FVKESK. The length of the CDR3 is 15 residues. The ends were cut back, 0 bases at V and 7 bases at J, with 13 bases in the middle. This chain's CDR3 is CASSQDRGPWNTIYF. In nucleotides, the CDR3 is TGTGCCAGCAGCCAAGACAGGGGACCGTGGAACACCATATATTTT. Looking up the rest from reference TRBV14 and TRBJ1-3 gives the full variable domain: EAGVTQFPSHSVIEKGQTVTLRCDPISGHDNLYWYRRVMGKEIKFLLHFVKESKQDESGMPNNRFLAERTGGTYSTLKVQPAELEDSGVYFCASSQDRGPWNTIYFGEGSWLTVV.

This chain joins TRBV28 and TRBJ2-1; D gene unclear. The V and J ends lost 3 bases and 1 base respectively, with 7 bases between them. The CDR3 has 14 residues. The V gene's germline CDR1 is MDHEN and CDR2 SYDVKM. The CDR3 DNA sequence: TGTGCCAGCAGTTTTTCGGAATCCTACAATGAGCAGTTCTTC. It translates to CASSFSESYNEQFF.

This clonotype was counted a few times. This chain connects TRBV4-2 to TRBJ2-3; D is uncertain. Germline V lookup: CDR1 LGHNA, CDR2 YNFKEQ. Trimming stripped 0 bases from V and 0 bases from J, with 10 bases between. The CDR3 runs to 16 residues. The CDR3 DNA reads as TGTGCCAGCAGCCAAGAGAGGCGGTCAAGCACAGATACGCAGTATTTT. This codes for CASSQERRSSTDTQYF.

The chain uses TRBV12-3 or TRBV12-4 and TRBJ2-1; the match to TRBD2 covers 14 bases. The CDR3 contains 16 residues. V gave up 6 bases and J gave up 6 bases; unmatched junction bases: 7. CDR3 sequence: CASRGLAGERGNEQFF. DNA for the CDR3: TGTGCCAGCAGGGGACTAGCGGGAGAGAGGGGCAATGAGCAGTTCTTC.

CDR3 sequence (DNA): TGTGCCAGCAGCTCGGACAGGGGGCTTGGCTACACCTTC. Translating gives CASSSDRGLGYTF. The chain carries TRBV5-4 and TRBJ1-2; 11 nucleotides agree with TRBD1. Germline-derived CDR1 and CDR2 are SGHNT and YYREEE (reference sequence). V was pared by 3 bases and J by 7 bases, with 2 bases of the junction left unmatched. The CDR3 runs 13 residues.

This clonotype has only a few counts. The V gene is TRBV19, the J gene TRBJ2-7, with 7 bases lining up with TRBD1. Germline CDR1 is LNHDA and CDR2 is SQIVND (reference sequence). V lost 4 bases, J lost 3 bases, and 9 bases stayed unmatched. The CDR3 covers 15 residues. This CDR3 is CASSTQQGTNYEQYF. The CDR3 region has the DNA TGTGCCAGTAGTACCCAACAGGGGACGAACTACGAGCAGTACTTC. Full variable domain (remainder filled in from reference TRBV19 and TRBJ2-7): DGGITQSPKYLFRKEGQNVTLSCEQNLNHDAMYWYRQDPGQGLRLIYYSQIVNDFQKGDIAEGYSVSREKKESFPLTVTSAQKNPTAFYLCASSTQQGTNYEQYFGPGTRLTVT.

J is TRBJ1-4 and V is TRBV12-3 or TRBV12-4, with a weak D call TRBD1 (5 bases). V dropped 5 bases and J dropped 4 bases, with 17 bases sitting between them. The CDR3 loop spans 16 amino acids. CDR3 DNA sequence: TGTGCCAGCAGTGCTCTTACAGGCGAGGGTAATGAAAAACTGTTTTTT. This translates into CASSALTGEGNEKLFF.

This clonotype appeared a few times. The chain combines TRBV19 with TRBJ1-4; the D gene is possibly TRBD1 (5 bases). From germline, CDR1 is LNHDA and CDR2 SQIVND (reference sequence). The V and J ends lost 10 bases and 3 bases respectively, with 18 bases between them. The CDR3 has 15 residues. As DNA, the CDR3 is TGTGCCACCCCTTCCGGGGGGAGGGCTAATGAAAAACTGTTTTTT. It translates to CATPSGGRANEKLFF.

The table lists this clonotype with a few counts. The V and J genes are TRBV7-8 and TRBJ1-1; D not resolved. Trimming stripped 1 base from V and 5 bases from J, with 23 bases between. Per the germline V gene, CDR1 is SGHVS and CDR2 is FQNEAQ. This CDR3 is built from 18 residues. In DNA form, the CDR3 reads TGTGCCAGCAGCTTAGAGCCCGCGGACTCCAGAAGGAAGACTGAAGCTTTCTTT. It encodes CASSLEPADSRRKTEAFF.

This clonotype was observed many times. The gene calls are TRBV19 and TRBJ1-5; a possible D gene is TRBD1 (6 bases). CDR1 and CDR2 from the germline V gene are LNHDA and SQIVND (reference sequence). The CDR3 is made up of 17 amino acids. Trimming shortened V by 4 bases and J by 1 base, and 17 bases separated the two germline ends. In DNA, the CDR3 is TGTGCCAGTAGTAGAGGTTCAGGGGATCCAAGCAATCAGCCCCAGCATTTT. Residues: CASSRGSGDPSNQPQHF. The full variable domain, completed using reference TRBV19 and TRBJ1-5, is DGGITQSPKYLFRKEGQNVTLSCEQNLNHDAMYWYRQDPGQGLRLIYYSQIVNDFQKGDIAEGYSVSREKKESFPLTVTSAQKNPTAFYLCASSRGSGDPSNQPQHFGDGTRLSIL.